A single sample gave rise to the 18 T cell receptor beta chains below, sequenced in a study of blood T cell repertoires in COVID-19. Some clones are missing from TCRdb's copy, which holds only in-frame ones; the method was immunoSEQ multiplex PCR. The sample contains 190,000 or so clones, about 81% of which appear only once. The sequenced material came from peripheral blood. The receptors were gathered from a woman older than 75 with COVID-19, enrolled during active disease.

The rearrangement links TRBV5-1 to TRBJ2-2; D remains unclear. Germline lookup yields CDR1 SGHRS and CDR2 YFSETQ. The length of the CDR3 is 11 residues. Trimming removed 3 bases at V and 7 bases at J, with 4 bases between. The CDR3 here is CASSSDGELFF. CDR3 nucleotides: TGCGCCAGCAGCTCAGACGGGGAGCTGTTTTTT.

Here the CDR3 reads CASSRDTDTQYF. Written as DNA, the CDR3 is TGTGCCAGCAGCCGGGACACAGATACGCAGTATTTT. J is TRBJ2-3 and V is TRBV5-4; TRBD2 might be the D (5 bases). Trimming removed 4 bases from V and 2 bases from J, with 5 bases in between. This CDR3 is 12 amino acids long. The germline CDR1 and CDR2 sequences are SGHNT and YYREEE (reference sequence).

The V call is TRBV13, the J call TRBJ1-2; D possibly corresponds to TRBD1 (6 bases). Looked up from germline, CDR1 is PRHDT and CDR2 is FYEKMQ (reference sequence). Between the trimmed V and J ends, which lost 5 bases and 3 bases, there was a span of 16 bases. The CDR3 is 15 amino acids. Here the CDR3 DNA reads TGTGCCAGCAGCCCGTGGGAGGGGGTGGACTATGGCTACACCTTC. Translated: CASSPWEGVDYGYTF.

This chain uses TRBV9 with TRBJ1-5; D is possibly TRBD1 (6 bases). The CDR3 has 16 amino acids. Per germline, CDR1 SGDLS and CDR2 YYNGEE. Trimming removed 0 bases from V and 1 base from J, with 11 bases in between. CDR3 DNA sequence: TGTGCCAGCAGCGTAGATGGGGGGGCGAGCAATCAGCCCCAGCATTTT. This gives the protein CASSVDGGASNQPQHF.

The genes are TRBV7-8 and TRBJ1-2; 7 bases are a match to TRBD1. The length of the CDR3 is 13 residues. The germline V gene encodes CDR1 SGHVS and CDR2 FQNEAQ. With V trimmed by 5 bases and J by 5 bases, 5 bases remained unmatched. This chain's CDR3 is CASSPGTEYGYTF. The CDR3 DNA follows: TGTGCCAGCAGCCCCGGGACAGAATATGGCTACACCTTC.

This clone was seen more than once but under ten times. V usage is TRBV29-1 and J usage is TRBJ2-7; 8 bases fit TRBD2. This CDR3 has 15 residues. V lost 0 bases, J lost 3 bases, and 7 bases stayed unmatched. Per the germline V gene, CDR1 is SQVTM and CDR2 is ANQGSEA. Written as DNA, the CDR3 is TGCAGCGTTGAAGACCGGGTTAGCGGGAACTACGAGCAGTACTTC. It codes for CSVEDRVSGNYEQYF.

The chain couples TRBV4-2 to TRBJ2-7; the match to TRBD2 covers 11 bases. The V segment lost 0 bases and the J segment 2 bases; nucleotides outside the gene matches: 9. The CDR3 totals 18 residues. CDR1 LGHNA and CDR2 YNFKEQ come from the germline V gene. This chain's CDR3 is CASSQEDRLAGKTYEQYF. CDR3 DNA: TGTGCCAGCAGCCAAGAAGATAGACTAGCGGGGAAAACCTACGAGCAGTACTTC.

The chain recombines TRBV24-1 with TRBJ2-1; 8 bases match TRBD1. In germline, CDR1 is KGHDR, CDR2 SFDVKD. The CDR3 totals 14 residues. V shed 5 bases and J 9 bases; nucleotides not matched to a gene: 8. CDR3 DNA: TGTGCCACCAGTGGCCTCCGACAGGGGTCTGAGCAGTTCTTC. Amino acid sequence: CATSGLRQGSEQFF.

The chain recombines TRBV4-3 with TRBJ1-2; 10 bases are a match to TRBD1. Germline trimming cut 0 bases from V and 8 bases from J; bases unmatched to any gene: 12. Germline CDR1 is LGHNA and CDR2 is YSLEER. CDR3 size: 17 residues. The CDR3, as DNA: TGCGCCAGCAGCCAAGATCTTCCGACAGGGGGCGCGGGGGGCTACACCTTC. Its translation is CASSQDLPTGGAGGYTF.

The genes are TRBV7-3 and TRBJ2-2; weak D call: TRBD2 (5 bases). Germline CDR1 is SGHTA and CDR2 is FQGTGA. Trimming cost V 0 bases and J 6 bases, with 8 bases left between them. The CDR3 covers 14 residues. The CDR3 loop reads CASSLTGGPGELFF. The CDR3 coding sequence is TGTGCCAGCAGCTTAACTGGAGGACCCGGGGAGCTGTTTTTT.

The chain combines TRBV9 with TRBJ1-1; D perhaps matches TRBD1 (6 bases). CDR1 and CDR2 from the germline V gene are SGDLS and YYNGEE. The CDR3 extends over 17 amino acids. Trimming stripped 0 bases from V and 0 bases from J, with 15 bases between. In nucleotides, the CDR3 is TGTGCCAGCAGCGTAGCTTTCAGGGCAGGGGTGAACACTGAAGCTTTCTTT. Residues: CASSVAFRAGVNTEAFF.

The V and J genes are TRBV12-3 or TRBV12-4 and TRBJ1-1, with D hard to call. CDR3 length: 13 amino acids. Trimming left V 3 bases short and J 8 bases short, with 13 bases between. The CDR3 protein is CASSFSQFTEAFF. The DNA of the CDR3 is TGTGCCAGCAGTTTCTCACAGTTCACCGAAGCTTTCTTT.

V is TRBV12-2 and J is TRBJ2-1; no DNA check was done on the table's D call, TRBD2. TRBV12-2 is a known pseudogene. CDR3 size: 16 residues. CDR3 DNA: TGTGCAAGTCGCTTAGCGACACTAGCGGAGAACAATGAGCAGTTCTTC. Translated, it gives CASRLATLAENNEQFF.

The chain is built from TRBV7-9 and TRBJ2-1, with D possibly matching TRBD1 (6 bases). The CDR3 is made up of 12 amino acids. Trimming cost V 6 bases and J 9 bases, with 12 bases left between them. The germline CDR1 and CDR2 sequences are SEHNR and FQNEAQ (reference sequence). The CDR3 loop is CASRRPGVEQFF. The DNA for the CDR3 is TGTGCCAGCAGGCGTCCAGGGGTTGAGCAGTTCTTC.

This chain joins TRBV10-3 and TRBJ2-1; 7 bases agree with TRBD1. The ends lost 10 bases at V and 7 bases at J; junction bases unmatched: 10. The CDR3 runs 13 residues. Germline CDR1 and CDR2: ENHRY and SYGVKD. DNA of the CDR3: TGTGCCAGTGGGACAGATCTTCCTAATGAGCAGTTCTTC. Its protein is CASGTDLPNEQFF.

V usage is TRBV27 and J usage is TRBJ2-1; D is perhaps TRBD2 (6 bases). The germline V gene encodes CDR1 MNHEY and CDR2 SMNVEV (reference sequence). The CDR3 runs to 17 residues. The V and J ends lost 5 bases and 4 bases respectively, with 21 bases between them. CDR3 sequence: CASSPTLRTSRYNEQFF. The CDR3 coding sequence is TGTGCCAGCAGTCCTACTCTCCGAACTAGCAGATACAATGAGCAGTTCTTC.

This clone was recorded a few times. CDR3 sequence: CASTGDYNSPLHF. The CDR3 DNA reads TGTGCCAGCACGGGGGACTATAATTCACCCCTCCACTTT. The chain is built from TRBV2 and TRBJ1-6, with a weak D call TRBD1 (5 bases). V lost 7 bases and J lost 3, with 7 bases in between. CDR3 length: 13 amino acids. CDR1 is SNHLY and CDR2 is FYNNEI in the germline V gene.

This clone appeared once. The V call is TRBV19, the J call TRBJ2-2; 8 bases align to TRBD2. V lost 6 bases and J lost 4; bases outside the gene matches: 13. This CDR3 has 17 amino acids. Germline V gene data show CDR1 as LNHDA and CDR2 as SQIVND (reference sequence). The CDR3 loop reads CASSLSGGVGITGELFF. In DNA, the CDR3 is TGTGCCAGTAGCCTAAGCGGGGGCGTGGGGATCACCGGGGAGCTGTTTTTT.